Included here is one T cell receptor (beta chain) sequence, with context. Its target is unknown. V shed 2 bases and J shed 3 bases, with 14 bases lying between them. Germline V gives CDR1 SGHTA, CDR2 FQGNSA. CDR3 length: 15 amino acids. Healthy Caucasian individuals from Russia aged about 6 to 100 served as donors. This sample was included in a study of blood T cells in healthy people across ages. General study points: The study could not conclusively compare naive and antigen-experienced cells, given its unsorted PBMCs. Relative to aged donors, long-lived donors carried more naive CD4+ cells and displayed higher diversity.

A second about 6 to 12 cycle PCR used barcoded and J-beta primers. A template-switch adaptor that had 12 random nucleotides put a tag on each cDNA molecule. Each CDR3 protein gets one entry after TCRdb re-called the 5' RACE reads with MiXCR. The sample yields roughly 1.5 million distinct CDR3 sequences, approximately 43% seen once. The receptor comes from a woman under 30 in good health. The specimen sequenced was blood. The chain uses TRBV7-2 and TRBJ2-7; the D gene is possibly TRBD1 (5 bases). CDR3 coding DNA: TGTGCCAGCAGCTTAACGCCAGGGTCAAACTACGAGCAGTACTTC. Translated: CASSLTPGSNYEQYF.